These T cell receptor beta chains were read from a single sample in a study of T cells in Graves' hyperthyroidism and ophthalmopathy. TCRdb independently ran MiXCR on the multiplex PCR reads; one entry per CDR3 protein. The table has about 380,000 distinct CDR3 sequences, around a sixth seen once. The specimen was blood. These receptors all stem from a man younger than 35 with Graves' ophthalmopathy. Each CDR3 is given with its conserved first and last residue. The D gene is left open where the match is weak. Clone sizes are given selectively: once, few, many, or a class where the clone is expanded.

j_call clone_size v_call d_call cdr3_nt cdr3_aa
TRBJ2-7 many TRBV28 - TGTGCCAGCAGTTTGGCACCTACCTACGAGCAGTACTTC CASSLAPTYEQYF
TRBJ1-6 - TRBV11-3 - TGTGCCAGCAGCCCAGGAGGGGATTCACCCCTCCACTTT CASSPGGDSPLHF
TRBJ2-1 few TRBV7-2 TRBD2 TGTGCCAGCAGCAAAAGCCGGACTAGCGGGGGGGCCCTTTTTAGCTCCTACAATGAGCAGTTCTTC CASSKSRTSGGALFSSYNEQFF
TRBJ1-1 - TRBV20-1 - TGCAGTGCCCTAGACGTGGGGAACACTGAAGCTTTCTTT CSALDVGNTEAFF
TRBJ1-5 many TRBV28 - TGTGCCAGCAGTTTATCGGCTCAGCCCCAGCATTTT CASSLSAQPQHF
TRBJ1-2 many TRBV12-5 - TGTGCTAGTGGTTCCGCAGCCGGGGGCTACACCTTC CASGSAAGGYTF
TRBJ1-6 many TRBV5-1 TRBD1 TGCGCCAGCAGCCCGGGACAGGGAACCTATAATTCACCCCTCCACTTT CASSPGQGTYNSPLHF
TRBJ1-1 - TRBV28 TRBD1 TGTGCCAGCAGTTTCATCCGGGACAGGGGGCTTGAAGCTTTCTTT CASSFIRDRGLEAFF
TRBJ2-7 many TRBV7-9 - TGTGCCAGCAGCTTAGCCGGGACCGGTTCGAAGGAGCAGTACTTC CASSLAGTGSKEQYF
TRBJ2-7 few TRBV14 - TGTGCCAGCAGCCAAGGGCCATGGGGGAATAGGTACGAGCAGTACTTC CASSQGPWGNRYEQYF
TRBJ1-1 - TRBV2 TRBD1 TGTGCCAGCAGTGAATGGGGACAGGGGGCGCCTGGGAACACTGAAGCTTTCTTT CASSEWGQGAPGNTEAFF
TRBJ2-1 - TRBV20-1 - TGCAGTGCCCTGGAATTGCATGATGAGCAGTTCTTC CSALELHDEQFF
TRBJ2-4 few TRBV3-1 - TGTGCCAGCAGCCAACGAACCTCGGACAGCCTAGCCAAAAACATTCAGTACTTC CASSQRTSDSLAKNIQYF
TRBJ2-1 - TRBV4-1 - TGCGCCAGCAGCCAAGCCAAAGGGAACGAGCAGTTCTTC CASSQAKGNEQFF
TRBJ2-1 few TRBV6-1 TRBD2 TGTGCCAGCAGTTCCTTCGGGACTAGCGGGCTAAATGAGCAGTTCTTC CASSSFGTSGLNEQFF
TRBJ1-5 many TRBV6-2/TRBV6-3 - TGTGCCAGCACGGCACGGTGGGACAATCAGCCCCAGCATTTT CASTARWDNQPQHF
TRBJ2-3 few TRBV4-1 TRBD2 TGCGCCAGCAGCCAGTTTGCGGGGGGCGAGGCAGGGGATACGCAGTATTTT CASSQFAGGEAGDTQYF
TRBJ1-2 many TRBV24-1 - TGTGCCACCAGTGAACGGACCTCAGGAGGGTATGGCTACACCTTC CATSERTSGGYGYTF
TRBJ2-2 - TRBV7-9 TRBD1 TGTGCCAGCAGCGGGGACAGACCGAACACCGGGGAGCTGTTTTTT CASSGDRPNTGELFF
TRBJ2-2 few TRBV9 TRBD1 TGTGCCAGCAGCGTAGGCGGCAGGGGGCTTGCCGGGGAGCTGTTTTTT CASSVGGRGLAGELFF
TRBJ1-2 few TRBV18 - TGTGCCAGCTCACCAGAAGTAACAGCTCGCTATGGCTACACCTTC CASSPEVTARYGYTF
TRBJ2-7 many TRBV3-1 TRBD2 TGTGCCAGCAGCCCTCTAGCGGGGGGGCTCTACGAGCAGTACTTC CASSPLAGGLYEQYF
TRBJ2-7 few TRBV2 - TGTGCCAGCAGGATGTCCTACGAGCAGTACTTC CASRMSYEQYF
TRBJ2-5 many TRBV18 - TGTGCCAGCTCACCCTACGCAGAGACCCAGTACTTC CASSPYAETQYF
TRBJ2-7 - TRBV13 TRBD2 TGTGCCAGCAGCCGCTATTCCGGGACTAGCGGGGGCGAGCAGTACTTC CASSRYSGTSGGEQYF
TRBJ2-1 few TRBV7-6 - TGTGCCAGCAGCTTATACAGTTACAATGAGCAGTTCTTC CASSLYSYNEQFF
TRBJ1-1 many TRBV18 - TGTGCCAGCTCACCACCGGTGGAACCGGCCATAGCTTTCTTT CASSPPVEPAIAFF
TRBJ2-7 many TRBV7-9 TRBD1 TGTGCCAGCACCCTGGGGACAGGGGACGAGCAGTACTTC CASTLGTGDEQYF